This is a list of T cell receptor beta chains from one sample in a study of T cell repertoires in cytomegalovirus infection. TCRdb passed the reads through MiXCR, listing each CDR3 protein once. The table shows about 250,000 distinct CDR3 sequences, with around 6.2% occurring only once. Sequencing was done on a sample of PBMCs. These receptor sequences come from a human donor in good health (CMV status not recorded). Some clones in this sample may be carry-over from other donors' samples. Both conserved end residues are part of each CDR3. The D gene is left open where the match is weak. A clone size is listed for some rows: how often the clone was seen (once, few, many), or a class if it is expanded.

13,many,TRBV6-5,TRBJ2-2,.,CASTRVVSGELFF,TGTGCCAGCACCAGGGTAGTCAGCGGGGAGCTGTTTTTT
13,many,TRBV6-6,TRBJ1-3,.,CASSSPPGHTIYF,TGTGCCAGCAGTTCCCCCCCGGGCCACACCATATATTTT
13,many,TRBV7-2,TRBJ1-4,.,CASSLVNGEKLFF,TGTGCCAGCAGCTTAGTCAATGGTGAAAAACTGTTTTTT
12,many,TRBV20-1,TRBJ1-1,.,CSARGQYTEAFF,TGCAGTGCTAGAGGCCAGTACACTGAAGCTTTCTTT
22,many,TRBV20-1,TRBJ1-5,TRBD1,CSARLPPPGQGFSIDSNQPQHF,TGCAGTGCTAGGCTTCCTCCCCCGGGACAGGGATTTTCTATTGATAGCAATCAGCCCCAGCATTTT
12,many,TRBV6-2/TRBV6-3,TRBJ2-3,.,CASRESTDTQYF,TGTGCCAGCAGAGAAAGCACAGATACGCAGTATTTT
16,many,TRBV28,TRBJ1-6,TRBD1,CASSSADGTGNSPLHF,TGTGCCAGCAGTTCCGCAGACGGGACAGGGAATTCACCCCTCCACTTT
16,many,TRBV7-8,TRBJ1-2,.,CASSSYRVVMGYGYTF,TGTGCCAGCAGCTCCTACCGGGTTGTCATGGGGTATGGCTACACCTTC
15,many,TRBV20-1,TRBJ2-3,TRBD2,CSARDRTSGTDTQYF,TGCAGTGCTAGAGATAGAACTAGCGGTACAGATACGCAGTATTTT
16,many,TRBV12-3/TRBV12-4,TRBJ2-5,TRBD1,CASRPARGLLQETQYF,TGTGCCAGCAGGCCAGCCAGGGGGCTACTCCAAGAGACCCAGTACTTC
14,many,TRBV12-5,TRBJ1-1,.,CASGTPGPPSEAFF,TGTGCTAGTGGTACTCCGGGACCTCCGAGTGAAGCTTTCTTT
14,many,TRBV7-9,TRBJ1-1,.,CASSSKTQNTEAFF,TGTGCCAGCAGCTCCAAGACACAGAACACTGAAGCTTTCTTT
17,few,TRBV29-1,TRBJ2-1,TRBD2,CSVLSRPRLAGYNEQFF,TGCAGCGTTTTATCTAGGCCCCGGCTAGCGGGGTACAATGAGCAGTTCTTC
14,.,TRBV5-1,TRBJ1-4,.,CASSFWSTNEKLFF,TGCGCCAGCAGCTTTTGGTCAACTAATGAAAAACTGTTTTTT
17,many,TRBV4-2,TRBJ2-1,TRBD2,CASSQENLAGRHNEQFF,TGTGCCAGCAGCCAAGAAAACCTAGCGGGGAGGCACAATGAGCAGTTCTTC
14,many,TRBV20-1,TRBJ1-5,.,CSALKQGGHQPQHF,TGCAGTGCCCTGAAACAGGGAGGGCATCAGCCCCAGCATTTT
14,many,TRBV20-1,TRBJ1-1,TRBD1,CSARGDRGFGEAFF,TGCAGTGCTAGAGGGGACAGGGGCTTCGGTGAAGCTTTCTTT
12,many,TRBV7-2,TRBJ2-7,.,CASSLAPGAEYF,TGTGCCAGCAGCTTAGCCCCCGGTGCGGAGTACTTC
15,many,TRBV7-8,TRBJ1-4,.,CASSSGPSLNEKLFF,TGTGCCAGCAGCTCTGGACCGAGCCTCAATGAAAAACTGTTTTTT
14,many,TRBV10-3,TRBJ1-1,.,CAISAVGMNTEAFF,TGTGCCATCAGTGCGGTGGGGATGAACACTGAAGCTTTCTTT
11,many,TRBV28,TRBJ2-7,.,CASSHGYEQYF,TGTGCCAGCAGTCACGGCTACGAGCAGTACTTC
14,many,TRBV29-1,TRBJ2-1,.,CSVVRGGAYNEQFF,TGCAGCGTTGTACGAGGGGGGGCCTACAATGAGCAGTTCTTC
19,many,TRBV4-3,TRBJ2-2,TRBD1,CASSPTADRGETNTGELFF,TGCGCCAGCAGCCCGACCGCGGACAGGGGTGAAACGAACACCGGGGAGCTGTTTTTT
15,many,TRBV7-9,TRBJ2-1,.,CASSLYFTQVNEQFF,TGTGCCAGCAGCTTGTACTTTACTCAGGTCAATGAGCAGTTCTTC
16,many,TRBV7-2,TRBJ1-3,.,CASSLDRRFGGNTIYF,TGTGCCAGCAGCTTAGATCGGAGGTTTGGTGGAAACACCATATATTTT
12,.,TRBV5-1,TRBJ2-1,.,CASSVQVNEQFF,TGCGCCAGCAGCGTTCAGGTCAATGAGCAGTTCTTC
17,many,TRBV7-2,TRBJ2-2,.,CASSLSNRNANTGELFF,TGTGCCAGCAGCTTATCGAACAGAAACGCGAACACCGGGGAGCTGTTTTTT
19,many,TRBV20-1,TRBJ2-3,.,CSARTPVVVRVMGADTQYF,TGCAGTGCTAGAACTCCGGTGGTCGTGCGGGTTATGGGGGCAGATACGCAGTATTTT
13,few,TRBV18,TRBJ2-1,.,CASSPDLGAEQFF,TGTGCCAGCTCACCTGATCTGGGCGCTGAGCAGTTCTTC
14,many,TRBV6-2/TRBV6-3,TRBJ1-5,.,CASSWGRFNQPQHF,TGTGCCAGCAGTTGGGGACGGTTTAATCAGCCCCAGCATTTT
13,many,TRBV20-1,TRBJ1-2,.,CSARARDNYGYTF,TGCAGTGCTAGAGCCCGAGACAACTATGGCTACACCTTC
15,many,TRBV7-8,TRBJ1-1,.,CASSLWGSSNTEAFF,TGTGCCAGCAGCCTTTGGGGGAGTTCGAACACTGAAGCTTTCTTT
15,many,TRBV7-2,TRBJ2-7,TRBD1,CASSFDRDSTYEQYF,TGTGCCAGCAGCTTTGACCGGGACAGTACCTACGAGCAGTACTTC
16,many,TRBV29-1,TRBJ2-6,.,CSVEGWSSSGANVLTF,TGCAGCGTTGAGGGGTGGAGTTCCTCTGGGGCCAACGTCCTGACTTTC
14,many,TRBV7-2,TRBJ2-7,TRBD2,CASSFAGVSYEQYF,TGTGCCAGCAGCTTTGCGGGGGTGTCCTACGAGCAGTACTTC
17,many,TRBV4-1,TRBJ2-5,TRBD2,CASSQDPSGGVQETQYF,TGCGCCAGCAGCCAAGATCCCAGCGGGGGGGTCCAAGAGACCCAGTACTTC
13,once,TRBV7-9,TRBJ2-7,.,CASTEGVYYEEYF,TGTGCCAGCACCGAGGGAGTGTACTATGAGGAGTACTTC
14,many,TRBV5-1,TRBJ1-1,.,CASSSQTLNTEAFF,TGCGCCAGCAGCTCGCAAACATTGAACACTGAAGCTTTCTTT
15,many,TRBV28,TRBJ1-1,TRBD1,CASRSGQERNTEAFF,TGTGCCAGCAGGTCGGGACAGGAGAGGAACACTGAAGCTTTCTTT
13,many,TRBV12-3/TRBV12-4,TRBJ1-1,.,CASGAGLGTEAFF,TGTGCCAGCGGGGCGGGGCTTGGGACTGAAGCTTTCTTT
15,many,TRBV19,TRBJ1-6,TRBD1,CASTPGTGENSPLHF,TGTGCCAGTACCCCCGGGACAGGGGAAAATTCACCCCTCCACTTT
15,many,TRBV4-2,TRBJ1-2,.,CASSQTLVANYGYTF,TGTGCCAGCAGCCAAACACTGGTTGCTAACTATGGCTACACCTTC
14,.,TRBV20-1,TRBJ1-5,.,CSASPPGRNQPQHF,TGCAGTGCCTCCCCCCCGGGACGGAATCAGCCCCAGCATTTT
14,.,TRBV28,TRBJ2-7,TRBD1,CASSLSGGRYEQYF,TGTGCCAGCAGTTTATCAGGGGGTAGGTACGAGCAGTACTTC
15,many,TRBV3-1,TRBJ1-1,.,CASSQDNRANTEAFF,TGTGCCAGCAGCCAAGATAACAGGGCTAACACTGAAGCTTTCTTT
13,many,TRBV12-3/TRBV12-4,TRBJ2-7,.,CASRSGNPYEQYF,TGTGCCAGCAGGTCCGGGAACCCCTACGAGCAGTACTTC
14,many,TRBV29-1,TRBJ1-1,.,CSTDPGNWGTEAFF,TGCAGCACCGATCCGGGGAACTGGGGTACTGAAGCTTTCTTT
17,many,TRBV9,TRBJ2-3,.,CASSVDPPAGASPTQYF,TGTGCCAGCAGCGTAGATCCCCCGGCGGGGGCCTCGCCTACGCAGTATTTT
15,.,TRBV19,TRBJ2-7,TRBD1,CASSSSGTGVREQYF,TGTGCCAGTAGTAGCTCCGGGACAGGGGTGCGTGAGCAGTACTTC
12,many,TRBV2,TRBJ2-7,.,CASSATSYEQYF,TGTGCCAGCAGTGCCACCTCCTACGAGCAGTACTTC
11,many,TRBV20-1,TRBJ2-7,.,CSAPDRSRQYF,TGCAGTGCCCCGGACAGAAGTAGGCAGTACTTC
15,many,TRBV3-1,TRBJ2-7,.,CASSQGQSYSYEQYF,TGTGCCAGCAGCCAAGGACAGTCCTACTCCTACGAGCAGTACTTC
15,many,TRBV28,TRBJ1-2,.,CASVGGQGRGYGYTF,TGTGCCAGCGTGGGGGGCCAAGGCCGGGGCTATGGCTACACCTTC